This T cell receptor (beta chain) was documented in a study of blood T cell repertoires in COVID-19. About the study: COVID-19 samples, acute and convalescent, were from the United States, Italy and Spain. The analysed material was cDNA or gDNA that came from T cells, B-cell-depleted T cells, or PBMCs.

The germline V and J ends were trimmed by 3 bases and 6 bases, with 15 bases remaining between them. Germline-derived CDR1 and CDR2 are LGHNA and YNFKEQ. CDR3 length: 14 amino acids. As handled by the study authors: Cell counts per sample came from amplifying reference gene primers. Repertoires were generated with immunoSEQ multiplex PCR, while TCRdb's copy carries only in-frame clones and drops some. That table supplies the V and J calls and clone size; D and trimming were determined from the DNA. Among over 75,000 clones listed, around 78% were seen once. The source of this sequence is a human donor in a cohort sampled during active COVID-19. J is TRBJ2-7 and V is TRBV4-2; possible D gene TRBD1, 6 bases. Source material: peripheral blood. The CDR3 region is CASSHSDRTSEQYF. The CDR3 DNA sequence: TGTGCCAGCAGCCATTCTGACAGGACCTCCGAGCAGTACTTC.